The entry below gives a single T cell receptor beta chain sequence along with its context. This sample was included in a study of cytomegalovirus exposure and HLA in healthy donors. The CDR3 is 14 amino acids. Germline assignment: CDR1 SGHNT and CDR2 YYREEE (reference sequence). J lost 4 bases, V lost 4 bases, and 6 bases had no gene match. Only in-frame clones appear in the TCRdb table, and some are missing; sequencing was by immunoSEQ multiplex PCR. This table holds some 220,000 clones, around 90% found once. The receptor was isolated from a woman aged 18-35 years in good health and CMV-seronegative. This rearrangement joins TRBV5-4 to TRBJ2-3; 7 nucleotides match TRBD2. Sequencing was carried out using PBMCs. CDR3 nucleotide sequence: TGTGCCAGCAGCCTACGGACTAGTCCAGATACGCAGTATTTT. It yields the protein CASSLRTSPDTQYF.